A single sample gave rise to the 10 T cell receptor beta chains below, sequenced in a study of vaccination and CD4 T cells after COVID-19. Cultured CD4+ T cells had their DNA profiled by the Oncomine TCR Beta short-read assay. Via MiXCR, TCRdb re-called the PCR reads, giving one row per CDR3 protein. This sample has over 15,000 distinct CDR3 sequences, with roughly 40% found just once. These receptors have no known antigen. Indicated time point: late sampling 161 to 241 days after vaccination in a few convalescent patients. Sample treatment: approximately 10-day PBMC culture with coronavirus spike peptide pools or control peptides (ViraFEST assay). Sequenced material: CD4+ T cells from blood, cultured in vitro, taken about 7 months after SARS-CoV-2 vaccination. The receptors were sampled from a human donor who had recovered from COVID-19.

This chain connects TRBV24-1 to TRBJ1-1; D may be TRBD1 (6 bases). Trimming removed 5 bases from V and 1 base from J, with 10 bases in between. From germline, CDR1 is KGHDR and CDR2 SFDVKD. CDR3 length: 14 residues. This chain's CDR3 is CATSGGHRNTEAFF. The CDR3, as DNA: TGTGCCACCAGTGGGGGGCACCGGAACACTGAAGCTTTCTTT.

This clonotype was seen just once. This chain connects TRBV10-3 to TRBJ1-2, with a tentative D call TRBD1 (5 bases). Germline V gene data show CDR1 as ENHRY and CDR2 as SYGVKD. The CDR3 is 14 amino acids. Trimming removed 6 bases at V and 0 bases at J, with 11 bases between. The CDR3: CAISGHQTNYGYTF. The CDR3, as DNA: TGTGCCATCAGCGGACATCAGACTAACTATGGCTACACCTTC.

The chain is built from TRBV2 and TRBJ2-7; D is unresolved. Germline CDR1 reads SNHLY; CDR2 reads FYNNEI. The V end lost 4 bases, the J end lost 4 bases, and 14 bases lay between the germline ends. The CDR3 spans 14 residues. The CDR3 bases are TGTGCCAGCAGTGTTGGCTTCCCACGATACGAGCAGTACTTC. This encodes CASSVGFPRYEQYF.

The rearrangement joins TRBV28 to TRBJ2-3; 9 bases agree with TRBD1. CDR1 and CDR2 from the germline V gene are MDHEN and SYDVKM. The CDR3 contains 15 residues. Trimming at V came to 4 bases and at J to 4 bases, leaving 6 bases not matched to a gene. The CDR3 spells CASSSGQGKPDTQYF. The DNA of the CDR3 is TGTGCCAGCAGTTCCGGACAGGGGAAACCAGATACGCAGTATTTT.

For this clonotype: This CDR3 fails to terminate in the conserved phenylalanine or tryptophan, so it likely reflects a read error. The gene calls are TRBV20-1 and TRBJ2-1; 10 nucleotides match TRBD2. The V gene end was trimmed by 3 bases and the J gene end by 9 bases; junction bases not matched to a gene: 17. This CDR3 is built from 17 residues. CDR1 is DFQATT, CDR2 SNEGSKA, per germline (reference sequence). The CDR3, as DNA: TGCAGTGCTAGTCGGGGAGCGGGGGGGATGACTACAAGTGAGCAGTTCCTC. Residues: CSASRGAGGMTTSEQFL.

This clonotype was seen more than once but under ten times. V and J are TRBV7-2 and TRBJ2-5; no clear D. From germline, CDR1 is SGHTA and CDR2 FQGNSA. The CDR3 totals 15 residues. Trimming shortened V by 4 bases and J by 0 bases, and 12 bases separated the two germline ends. DNA for the CDR3: TGTGCCAGCAGCTACCAACTACTATACCAAGAGACCCAGTACTTC. Translated: CASSYQLLYQETQYF. The variable domain in full, with the rest retrieved from reference TRBV7-2 and TRBJ2-5, is GAGVSQSPSNKVTEKGKDVELRCDPISGHTALYWYRQSLGQGLEFLIYFQGNSAPDKSGLPSDRFSAERTGGSVSTLTIQRTQQEDSAVYLCASSYQLLYQETQYFGPGTRLLVL.

The genes are TRBV5-4 and TRBJ2-5; D not certain. Germline loops: CDR1 SGHNT, CDR2 YYREEE (reference sequence). Trimming pared 3 bases from V and 1 base from J, leaving 7 bases between. The CDR3 is 13 amino acids. As DNA, the CDR3 is TGTGCCAGCAGCTCCCGTTCCCAAGAGACCCAGTACTTC. Protein: CASSSRSQETQYF.

The CDR3 DNA reads as TGTGCCAGCAGGGGGGGACGGATAAATTCACCCCTCCACTTT. It specifies CASRGGRINSPLHF. V is TRBV6-2 or TRBV6-3 and J is TRBJ1-6, with D maybe TRBD1 (5 bases). The germline CDR1 and CDR2 sequences are MNHEY and SVGEGT. This CDR3 spans 14 amino acids. V gave up 6 bases and J gave up 7 bases, with 13 bases separating them.

The chain has TRBV20-1 and TRBJ2-3, with TRBD1 matching 12 bases. Germline CDR1 reads DFQATT; CDR2 reads SNEGSKA (reference sequence). V was clipped by 6 bases and J by 4 bases; unmatched bases: 8. The CDR3 sequence is 15 residues long. CDR3 in DNA: TGCAGTGCCAGGGACAGGGGGCTGTCGGCAGATACGCAGTATTTT. Translation: CSARDRGLSADTQYF.

This rearrangement joins TRBV11-3 to TRBJ2-3; no clear D gene. CDR3 length: 17 residues. V was trimmed by 0 bases and J by 2 bases, leaving 15 bases between them. Germline V gives CDR1 SGHNT, CDR2 YENEEA. The CDR3: CASSLEWGAGDTDTQYF. In nucleotides, the CDR3 is TGTGCCAGCAGCTTAGAATGGGGTGCTGGAGACACAGATACGCAGTATTTT. The full variable domain, rest sourced from reference TRBV11-3 and TRBJ2-3, is EAGVVQSPRYKIIEKKQPVAFWCNPISGHNTLYWYLQNLGQGPELLIRYENEEAVDDSQLPKDRFSAERLKGVDSTLKIQPAELGDSAVYLCASSLEWGAGDTDTQYFGPGTRLTVL.